This note documents a single TCR beta chain sequence. The record originates from a study of monozygotic twins with inflammatory bowel disease. Germline V gene data show CDR1 as SGHTA and CDR2 as FQGNSA. The CDR3 has 16 residues. TCRdb reprocessed the 5' RACE reads and keeps a single row for each CDR3 protein, giving no DNA. This sample's table has approximately 200,000 distinct CDR3 sequences. The specimen was blood. The rearrangement links TRBV7-2 to TRBJ1-2; TCRdb names TRBD1, which stays unverified in the absence of DNA. The receptor was isolated from a human donor with ulcerative colitis or Crohn's disease, or a healthy co-twin of an affected twin (not recorded which). CDR3 sequence reads: CATSPGRGRGAIGYTF. Based on the CDR3 plus reference TRBV7-2 and TRBJ1-2, the full variable domain is GAGVSQSPSNKVTEKGKDVELRCDPISGHTALYWYRQSLGQGLEFLIYFQGNSAPDKSGLPSDRFSAERTGGSVSTLTIQRTQQEDSAVYLCATSPGRGRGAIGYTFGSGTRLTVV.